This TCR beta chain is from a study of T cells in Graves' hyperthyroidism and ophthalmopathy. Study in general: Before any treatment, at initial diagnosis, peripheral blood was collected.

In its sample, this clonotype was seen many times. The CDR3 regions of TCR beta were amplified from RNA transcripts. Using the HTBI primer set, a first-round RT-PCR was run on the TCR CDR3. TCRdb reprocessed the multiplex PCR reads via MiXCR and lists one record per CDR3 protein. The sample yields fewer than 650,000 distinct CDR3 sequences, around 13% seen once. The diagnostic basis comprised clinical symptoms, serum thyroxine and TRAb, thyroid ultrasound and orbital computed tomography. Trimming took 5 bases from V and 6 from J; bases not matched to a gene: 13. The CDR3 totals 15 residues. The V gene is TRBV12-3 or TRBV12-4, the J gene TRBJ2-7, with TRBD1 matching 7 bases. The source material was blood. The source of this sequence is a woman in her thirties with Graves' hyperthyroidism that later progressed to Graves' ophthalmopathy. DNA for the CDR3: TGTGCCAGCAGTCCAGTTCTCAGGGGGTTAGGCGAGCAGTACTTC. Protein sequence: CASSPVLRGLGEQYF.